This T cell receptor beta chain was documented in a study of blood T cell repertoires in COVID-19 (TCRdb year 2020). Background for the entire study: The collaborator samples originated in the United States, Italy and Spain and spanned the acute and convalescent phases of COVID-19. The material from the prospective study consisted of cDNA or gDNA derived from T cells, B-cell-depleted T cells, or PBMCs. Where HLA class I and class II types were available, the types were taken from metadata supplied by the sample provider, not from assay-based typing. Sample metadata almost always included a de-identified subject ID, COVID-19 status, age in years and sex. The repertoires were released in a freely available public database meant as a resource for research on the immune response to SARS-CoV-2. The samples were drawn from the first 160 participants of the ongoing ImmuneRACE study and from 1,254 subjects provided by 6 global collaborators. Subjects who had been exposed to COVID-19, were actively infected with it, or had recovered from it provided the deeply sampled blood TCRbeta repertoires that made up the dataset. What the study reported, not specific to this receptor: Clinical and demographic metadata were provided uncurated, with the amount varying by source and participant.

V and J lose 4 bases and 4 bases, and a span of 14 bases separates them. The CDR3 starts with the cysteine, ends with the phenylalanine, and has 15 residues. Only the CDR3 region is kept as DNA, spanning 45 bases read in frame from base 1. CDR1 and CDR2 are drawn from the germline V gene: SGHTA, FQGNSA. TCRbeta CDR3 regions were amplified from genomic DNA using the immunoSEQ Assay, a bias-controlled multiplex PCR. In the paper's pipeline: The number of nucleated cells in each sample was estimated from the amplification of reference gene primers within the assay. To quantify the absolute abundance of each unique TCRbeta CDR3 rearrangement, sequence reads were collapsed and filtered. For each sample, productive Simpson clonality was calculated as the square root of Simpson's diversity index over productive rearrangements. As stored in TCRdb, this immuneACCESS dataset retains in-frame rearrangements with V and J assigned. A fraction of the clones does not appear; measured against another copy, unresolved V genes explain less than half of the discrepancy, and the remainder lacks a known reason. V, J and clone size were drawn from that table, and D and trimming were deduced from the DNA. The sample table contains around 200,000 clones; only one count was recorded for over 65% of them. Roughly 18% of the sample is in the top ten clones.

At one collaborating source in Seattle, patients were enrolled during active infection and were followed longitudinally through the course of disease. Each collaborating institution followed its own protocols to collect whole blood in K2EDTA tubes. For TCRbeta analysis, collaborator samples were shipped as frozen whole blood, as isolated PBMCs, or as DNA extracted from either sample type. Remarks on this clone: Its antigen is unknown. Per-base quality was not reported, and no clone a single base away is much larger than it.

This receptor was identified in a person aged 70 to 79 with COVID-19, enrolled during active disease. The chain employs TRBV7-2 and TRBJ2-1; TRBD2 is possibly the D segment (6 matching bases). Specimen: peripheral blood. The CDR3 region has the sequence CASSSLAIRYNEQFF. The sequence in DNA is TGTGCCAGCAGCTCGCTAGCGATCCGATACAATGAGCAGTTCTTC. Where the CDR3 stops, the reference TRBV7-2 and TRBJ2-1 genes take over; the full variable domain is GAGVSQSPSNKVTEKGKDVELRCDPISGHTALYWYRQSLGQGLEFLIYFQGNSAPDKSGLPSDRFSAERTGGSVSTLTIQRTQQEDSAVYLCASSSLAIRYNEQFFGPGTRLTVL.